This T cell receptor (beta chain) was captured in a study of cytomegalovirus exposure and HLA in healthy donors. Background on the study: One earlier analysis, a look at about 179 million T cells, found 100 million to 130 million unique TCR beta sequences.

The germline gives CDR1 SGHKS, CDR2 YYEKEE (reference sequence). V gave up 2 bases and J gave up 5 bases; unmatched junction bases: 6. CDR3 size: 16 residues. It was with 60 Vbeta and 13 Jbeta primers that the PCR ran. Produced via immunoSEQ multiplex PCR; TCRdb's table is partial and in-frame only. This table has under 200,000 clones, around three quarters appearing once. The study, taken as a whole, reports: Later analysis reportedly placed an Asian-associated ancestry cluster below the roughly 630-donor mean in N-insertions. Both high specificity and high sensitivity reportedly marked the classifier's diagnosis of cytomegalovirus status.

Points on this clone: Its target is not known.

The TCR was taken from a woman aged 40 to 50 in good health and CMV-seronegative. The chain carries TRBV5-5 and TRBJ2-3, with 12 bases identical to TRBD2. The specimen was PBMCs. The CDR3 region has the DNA TGTGCCAGCAGCTTACGACTAGCGGGAGTAAAAGATACGCAGTATTTT. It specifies CASSLRLAGVKDTQYF.